The 28 T cell receptor beta chains in this list originate from one sample, sequenced in a study of regulatory T cells in long-lasting Graves disease. Noted time point: persistent/refractory GD, antithyroid drugs over 5 years with positive TRAb. RNA from PBMCs was the source of the TCR library. CDR3 regions were amplified by Arm-PCR using iRepertoire HTBI primers to build TCR beta libraries. From the multiplex PCR reads, TCRdb called clonotypes with MiXCR, one entry per CDR3 protein. In the table there are hundreds of thousands of distinct CDR3 sequences, 20% to 25% of which are singletons. Source: peripheral blood mononuclear cells (PBMCs), taken when the disease was refractory, from a patient treated with antithyroid drugs. These receptors all come from a female donor with Graves disease.

The V gene is TRBV6-5, the J gene TRBJ1-5, with a tentative D call TRBD1 (5 bases). Trimming took off 2 bases at V and 3 bases at J, with 11 bases between the two ends. This CDR3 is 15 amino acids long. Germline V gene data show CDR1 as MNHEY and CDR2 as SVGAGI. In DNA form, the CDR3 reads TGTGCCAGCAGTTACGACGCGGGGGACAATCAGCCCCAGCATTTT. Protein product: CASSYDAGDNQPQHF.

In this sample, this clonotype turned up a few times. The chain has TRBV13 and TRBJ2-7; the D is unclear. Germline V gene lookup returns CDR1 PRHDT and CDR2 FYEKMQ (reference sequence). The CDR3 runs to 13 residues. The V end was cut by 3 bases, the J end by 0 bases, with 6 bases between. CDR3 DNA sequence: TGTGCCAGCAGCTTCTGGAGCTCCTACGAGCAGTACTTC. It is translated as CASSFWSSYEQYF.

This clonotype came up many times. The chain links TRBV28 to TRBJ1-5, with D perhaps TRBD1 (6 bases). V shed 5 bases and J shed 5 bases, with 31 bases lying between them. The CDR3 sequence is 20 residues long. CDR1 is MDHEN and CDR2 is SYDVKM in the germline V gene. In DNA form, the CDR3 reads TGTGCCAGCAGTACTATTAAATTGACAGGAGGGTCACCTAATGATCAGCCCCAGCATTTT. Translated, it gives CASSTIKLTGGSPNDQPQHF.

This clonotype was seen repeatedly, ten times or more. The V gene is TRBV13, the J gene TRBJ2-7; D not resolved. CDR3 length: 16 residues. V was cut by 1 base and J by 2 bases, with 15 bases left in between. The V gene's germline CDR1 is PRHDT and CDR2 FYEKMQ (reference sequence). The CDR3 is CASSLDPSPAPYEQYF. CDR3 DNA sequence: TGTGCCAGCAGCTTAGATCCCTCTCCAGCTCCCTACGAGCAGTACTTC.

Worth noting for this clonotype: A clone one base away is much larger, so this may be a read error. The chain is built from TRBV19 and TRBJ1-1; D gene uncertain. This CDR3 has 12 residues. Per the germline V gene, CDR1 is LNHDA and CDR2 is SQIVND (reference sequence). The DNA for the CDR3 is TGTGCCAGTAGTATGATGAACACTGGAGCTTTCTTT. Translation gives CASSMMNTGAFF.

About this clonotype: This may be a read error, as it is one base from a much larger clone. The chain is built from TRBV28 and TRBJ2-7; D possibly corresponds to TRBD1 (5 bases). The CDR3 length is 12 residues. Germline values: CDR1 MDHEN, CDR2 SYDVKM. The V and J ends lost 5 bases and 4 bases respectively, with 9 bases between them. CDR3 nucleotides: TGTGCCAGCAGTAAAAAGGGGTACGAGCAGTACTTC. Translating gives CASSKKGYEQYF.

Only a few counts were recorded for this clonotype. V and J are TRBV4-1 and TRBJ2-7; 9 bases match TRBD1. After removal of 4 bases from V and 5 bases from J, the junction contained 6 bases not matched to a gene. Germline lookup yields CDR1 MGHRA and CDR2 YSYEKL. The CDR3 sequence is 14 residues long. CDR3 region: CASSPGQGTDEQYF. The CDR3 coding sequence is TGCGCCAGCAGCCCGGGACAGGGTACGGACGAGCAGTACTTC.

This clonotype has ten or more counts. The chain carries TRBV2 and TRBJ1-2; maybe TRBD1 (6 bases). Between the trimmed V and J ends, which lost 7 bases and 4 bases, there was a span of 19 bases. The CDR3 is 15 amino acids. Per germline, CDR1 SNHLY and CDR2 FYNNEI. CDR3 residues: CASNIGGGFLYGYTF. CDR3 nucleotides: TGTGCCAGCAATATAGGGGGGGGATTTCTCTATGGCTACACCTTC.

V gene TRBV4-1 combines with J gene TRBJ1-2; no reliable D call. Germline assignment: CDR1 MGHRA and CDR2 YSYEKL. The V end was cut by 4 bases, the J end by 4 bases, with 19 bases between. The CDR3 sequence is 16 residues long. CDR3 coding DNA: TGCGCCAGCAGCCCCAACGTCCAGGTAGTAGGCTATGGCTACACCTTC. As protein: CASSPNVQVVGYGYTF.

The rearrangement joins TRBV11-1 to TRBJ2-5, with D unclear. The CDR3 has 12 residues. The germline V and J ends were trimmed by 8 bases and 9 bases, with 16 bases remaining between them. Per the germline V gene, CDR1 is SGHAT and CDR2 is FQDESV (reference sequence). CDR3: CASAYNIGSQYF. In DNA, the CDR3 is TGTGCCAGCGCCTACAATATTGGGTCCCAGTACTTC.

This clonotype was found many times. This chain uses TRBV27 with TRBJ2-7; D is unresolved. This CDR3 contains 13 residues. CDR1 and CDR2 from the germline V gene are MNHEY and SMNVEV (reference sequence). Trimming stripped 8 bases from V and 7 bases from J, with 18 bases between. Written as DNA, the CDR3 is TGTGCCAGCGGCCCGGGCCTGGTGGGTGAGCAGTACTTC. It encodes CASGPGLVGEQYF.

There are many counts of this clonotype. The chain uses TRBV28 and TRBJ2-4; 9 bases line up with TRBD1. The CDR3 sequence is 15 residues long. From germline, CDR1 is MDHEN and CDR2 SYDVKM. V shed 5 bases, J shed 4 bases, and the junction held 6 bases outside the gene matches. CDR3 nucleotides: TGTGCCAGCAGTGTACTGGGGACAGGGAAAAACATTCAGTACTTC. This encodes CASSVLGTGKNIQYF.

This chain links TRBV11-2 with TRBJ2-2; D may be TRBD1 (6 bases). V lost 7 bases to trimming and J lost 6 bases, with 15 bases between them. CDR1 and CDR2 (germline): SGHAT, FQNNGV. The CDR3 covers 14 residues. The CDR3 coding sequence is TGTGCCAGCATCGCGGTCCGGACAGCCGGGGAGCTGTTTTTT. This translates into CASIAVRTAGELFF. Supplemented by reference TRBV11-2 and TRBJ2-2, the full variable domain reads EAGVAQSPRYKIIEKRQSVAFWCNPISGHATLYWYQQILGQGPKLLIQFQNNGVVDDSQLPKDRFSAERLKGVDSTLKIQPAKLEDSAVYLCASIAVRTAGELFFGEGSRLTVL.

The chain joins TRBV9 to TRBJ2-6; D is unclear. This CDR3 is 16 amino acids long. V gave up 3 bases and J gave up 2 bases, with 12 bases separating them. Germline CDR1 SGDLS, CDR2 YYNGEE. The CDR3 nucleotides read TGTGCCAGCAGCGCTCTAGGAGCCCCTGGGGCCAACGTCCTGACTTTC. Protein product: CASSALGAPGANVLTF.

This clonotype was seen at least ten times. The chain joins TRBV6-1 to TRBJ1-1, with no clear D. V was clipped by 8 bases and J by 5 bases, with 18 bases between them. This CDR3 is 14 amino acids long. Germline V gene sequence: CDR1 MNHNS, CDR2 SASEGT. The CDR3 spells CASRSAERVTEAFF. The CDR3 DNA follows: TGTGCCAGCCGCAGTGCTGAAAGGGTTACTGAAGCTTTCTTT.

The chain joins TRBV19 to TRBJ1-2; D gene ambiguous. Germline V CDR1 and CDR2: LNHDA, SQIVND (reference sequence). The CDR3 spans 16 residues. The V and J ends lost 0 bases and 3 bases respectively, with 14 bases between them. The CDR3 DNA reads TGTGCCAGTAGTATAGAAGGACTACCCGGCCACTATGGCTACACCTTC. Its protein is CASSIEGLPGHYGYTF.

This clonotype was counted only a few times. The rearrangement joins TRBV28 to TRBJ1-4; possibly TRBD1 for D (6 bases). The length of the CDR3 is 12 residues. CDR1 and CDR2 from the germline V gene are MDHEN and SYDVKM. The germline V and J ends were trimmed by 4 bases and 13 bases, with 13 bases remaining between them. CDR3 sequence: CASSSTGTLLFF. CDR3 DNA sequence: TGTGCCAGCAGTTCAACCGGGACATTACTGTTTTTT.

This clonotype was detected ten times or more. The J gene is TRBJ1-2, the V gene TRBV28; D is ambiguous. The V gene's germline CDR1 is MDHEN and CDR2 SYDVKM. The length of the CDR3 is 14 residues. V was shortened by 5 bases and J by 4 bases, with 14 bases between the two germline ends. The CDR3 DNA sequence: TGTGCCAGCAGTCCCCCCCAAGGGAGCTATGGCTACACCTTC. Amino acids: CASSPPQGSYGYTF.

This clonotype has ten or more counts. The chain links TRBV11-2 to TRBJ2-7; no definite D call. V dropped 6 bases and J dropped 2 bases, with 5 bases sitting between them. CDR1 and CDR2 from the germline V gene are SGHAT and FQNNGV. The CDR3 covers 11 residues. DNA of the CDR3: TGTGCCAGCAGTGTGACCTACGAGCAGTACTTC. Protein sequence: CASSVTYEQYF.

The chain couples TRBV7-9 to TRBJ1-6, with 8 bases lining up with TRBD1. The CDR3 extends over 12 amino acids. Germline lookup yields CDR1 SEHNR and CDR2 FQNEAQ (reference sequence). V shed 4 bases, J shed 14 bases, and the junction held 4 bases outside the gene matches. The CDR3 DNA sequence: TGTGCCAGCAGCTCCTCGGGACAGGCCCTCCACTTT. This gives the protein CASSSSGQALHF.

The chain recombines TRBV20-1 with TRBJ2-6; TRBD1 matches at 7 bases. Germline CDR1 reads DFQATT; CDR2 reads SNEGSKA (reference sequence). CDR3 length: 17 residues. V dropped 1 base and J dropped 2; count of bases not matched to a gene: 8. CDR3 nucleotides: TGCAGTGCTAGAGGGGTTGACAGGGAGCCTGGGGCCAACGTCCTGACTTTC. This translates into CSARGVDREPGANVLTF.

This clonotype was seen a few times. The chain joins TRBV19 to TRBJ2-7, with 14 positions matching TRBD2. CDR1 and CDR2 from the germline V gene are LNHDA and SQIVND (reference sequence). V shed 5 bases and J 6 bases; nucleotides not matched to a gene: 9. The CDR3 runs 16 residues. CDR3 DNA: TGTGCCAGTAGTTATTCCGGACTAGCGGGAGGAGGCGAGCAGTACTTC. This translates into CASSYSGLAGGGEQYF.

The chain combines TRBV4-1 with TRBJ1-4; a weak D match, TRBD1 (5 bases). The V end was cut by 3 bases, the J end by 7 bases, with 12 bases between. Germline lookup yields CDR1 MGHRA and CDR2 YSYEKL. CDR3 size: 14 residues. CDR3 region: CASSQVGRAEKLFF. Here the CDR3 DNA reads TGCGCCAGCAGCCAGGTGGGGCGGGCTGAAAAACTGTTTTTT.

With regard to this clonotype: Since a much larger clone is just one base distant, this may be a read error. J is TRBJ2-6 and V is TRBV6-5; the D gene is possibly TRBD1 (5 bases). CDR1 and CDR2 (germline): MNHEY, SVGAGI. The V end lost 7 bases, the J end lost 2 bases, and 24 bases lay between the germline ends. There are 19 residues in the CDR3. CDR3 amino acids: CASTARAGWTGPGANVLTF. DNA of the CDR3: TGTGCCAGCACCGCCCGTGCAGGGTGGACCGGCCCTGGGGCCAACGTCCTGACTTTC.

This clonotype was seen a single time. V usage is TRBV19 and J usage is TRBJ1-2; possibly TRBD1 for D (6 bases). Trimming cost V 5 bases and J 2 bases, with 18 bases left between them. The CDR3 is made up of 16 amino acids. Germline V CDR1 and CDR2: LNHDA, SQIVND (reference sequence). The CDR3 loop reads CASSFSGDTHNYGYTF. The CDR3 DNA is TGTGCCAGTAGTTTCTCTGGGGACACCCACAACTATGGCTACACCTTC.

The gene calls are TRBV30 and TRBJ1-2; D might be TRBD1 (5 bases). Germline V gives CDR1 GTSNPN, CDR2 SVGIG (reference sequence). V dropped 0 bases and J dropped 4 bases, with 12 bases sitting between them. The CDR3 sequence is 14 residues long. This CDR3 is CAWSVLAGSYGYTF. CDR3 bases: TGTGCCTGGAGTGTACTTGCAGGGAGCTATGGCTACACCTTC.

The chain has TRBV24-1 and TRBJ1-1; D possibly corresponds to TRBD1 (5 bases). The V end was cut by 4 bases, the J end by 11 bases, with 19 bases between. Germline V CDR1 and CDR2: KGHDR, SFDVKD. The CDR3 contains 14 residues. The DNA of the CDR3 is TGTGCCACCAGTGACCCCGCCCCACCGGGGGAGGCTTTCTTT. This codes for CATSDPAPPGEAFF.

This chain joins TRBV5-1 and TRBJ1-2, with TRBD1 matching over 7 bases. After removal of 3 bases from V and 13 bases from J, the junction contained 9 bases not matched to a gene. CDR1 SGHRS and CDR2 YFSETQ come from the germline V gene. The CDR3 has 12 residues. The CDR3 here is CASSSQQGLSTF. The CDR3 DNA reads TGCGCCAGCAGCTCCCAACAGGGGCTATCCACCTTC.